One and the same sample provided the 8 T cell receptor beta chains below, sequenced in a study of T-cell memory formation after mild COVID-19. TCRdb itself ran the 5' RACE reads through MiXCR, one entry per CDR3 protein. The repertoire consists of a few hundred thousand distinct CDR3 sequences, with 20% to 25% occurring once and the leading ten covering around a fifth. The sequenced sample consisted of PBMCs or a T cell subset sorted from them (not recorded which). All receptors derive from a man between 18 and 35 years old who had mild COVID-19 (a few samples of this study predate the infection). Cell type and time point are not known.

The chain joins TRBV4-1 to TRBJ2-2; D unclear. The CDR3 covers 14 residues. V lost 3 bases and J lost 1, with 6 bases in between. The V gene's germline CDR1 is MGHRA and CDR2 YSYEKL. The DNA for the CDR3 is TGCGCCAGCAGCCAGTTCAAGAACACCGGGGAGCTGTTTTTT. Amino acid sequence: CASSQFKNTGELFF.

This clonotype was recorded at least ten times. This chain uses TRBV28 with TRBJ1-5; D gene unclear. Germline V lookup: CDR1 MDHEN, CDR2 SYDVKM. V was trimmed by 7 bases and J by 2 bases, leaving 15 bases between them. CDR3 length equals 15 residues. The CDR3 is CASTSGMEGNQPQHF. The CDR3 DNA is TGTGCCAGCACCTCGGGAATGGAGGGCAATCAGCCCCAGCATTTT. Full variable domain (outside the CDR3, taken from reference TRBV28 and TRBJ1-5): DVKVTQSSRYLVKRTGEKVFLECVQDMDHENMFWYRQDPGLGLRLIYFSYDVKMKEKGDIPEGYSVSREKKERFSLILESASTNQTSMYLCASTSGMEGNQPQHFGDGTRLSIL.

This clonotype appeared a few times. V usage is TRBV25-1 and J usage is TRBJ1-1; D ambiguous. Trimming removed 4 bases at V and 4 bases at J, with 7 bases between. The CDR3 is 12 residues long. Germline lookup yields CDR1 MGHDK and CDR2 SYGVNS. The CDR3 nucleotides read TGTGCCAGCAGTGCAGATAGCACTGAAGCTTTCTTT. As protein: CASSADSTEAFF.

The chain has TRBV19 and TRBJ2-7, with D perhaps TRBD1 or TRBD2 (5 bases each). Trimming stripped 4 bases from V and 1 base from J, with 17 bases between. CDR3 length: 16 residues. Germline CDR1 reads LNHDA; CDR2 reads SQIVND (reference sequence). The CDR3 DNA sequence: TGTGCCAGTAGTACGACCGGGACGTCTTCTTCCTACGAGCAGTACTTC. Encoded protein: CASSTTGTSSSYEQYF. Supplemented by reference TRBV19 and TRBJ2-7, the full variable domain reads DGGITQSPKYLFRKEGQNVTLSCEQNLNHDAMYWYRQDPGQGLRLIYYSQIVNDFQKGDIAEGYSVSREKKESFPLTVTSAQKNPTAFYLCASSTTGTSSSYEQYFGPGTRLTVT.

This clonotype was counted a few times. V and J are TRBV2 and TRBJ2-3; TRBD2 agrees at 8 bases. The CDR3 is 15 amino acids. V shed 6 bases and J 4 bases; nucleotides not matched to a gene: 9. CDR1 and CDR2 from the germline V gene are SNHLY and FYNNEI. The CDR3 bases are TGTGCCAGCAGCGCGGGACTAGTTTCTTCAGATACGCAGTATTTT. This gives the protein CASSAGLVSSDTQYF.

This CDR3 is CASSQLVMVAGASATNEKLFF. The CDR3 region has the DNA TGCGCCAGCAGCCAACTTGTGATGGTCGCAGGGGCGAGTGCAACTAATGAAAAACTGTTTTTT. The V call is TRBV4-3, the J call TRBJ1-4; D perhaps matches TRBD1 (6 bases). Trimming cost V 2 bases and J 0 bases, with 25 bases left between them. The CDR3 is made up of 21 amino acids. From germline, CDR1 is LGHNA and CDR2 YSLEER.

The table lists this clonotype with a few counts. The V call is TRBV5-4, the J call TRBJ2-5; D is uncertain. Germline CDR1 is SGHNT and CDR2 is YYREEE (reference sequence). V was shortened by 6 bases and J by 1 base, with 13 bases between the two germline ends. The CDR3 is made up of 14 amino acids. DNA of the CDR3: TGTGCCAGCACCCTACGGACGGGCCAAGAGACCCAGTACTTC. Protein: CASTLRTGQETQYF.

Only a few counts were recorded for this clonotype. This chain connects TRBV7-2 to TRBJ2-7; 7 nucleotides agree with TRBD1. Per germline, CDR1 SGHTA and CDR2 FQGNSA. This CDR3 spans 14 amino acids. Germline trimming cut 5 bases from V and 3 bases from J; bases unmatched to any gene: 7. The CDR3 region is CASSPDRAGYEQYF. For the CDR3, the DNA is TGTGCCAGCAGCCCCGACAGGGCGGGCTACGAGCAGTACTTC.